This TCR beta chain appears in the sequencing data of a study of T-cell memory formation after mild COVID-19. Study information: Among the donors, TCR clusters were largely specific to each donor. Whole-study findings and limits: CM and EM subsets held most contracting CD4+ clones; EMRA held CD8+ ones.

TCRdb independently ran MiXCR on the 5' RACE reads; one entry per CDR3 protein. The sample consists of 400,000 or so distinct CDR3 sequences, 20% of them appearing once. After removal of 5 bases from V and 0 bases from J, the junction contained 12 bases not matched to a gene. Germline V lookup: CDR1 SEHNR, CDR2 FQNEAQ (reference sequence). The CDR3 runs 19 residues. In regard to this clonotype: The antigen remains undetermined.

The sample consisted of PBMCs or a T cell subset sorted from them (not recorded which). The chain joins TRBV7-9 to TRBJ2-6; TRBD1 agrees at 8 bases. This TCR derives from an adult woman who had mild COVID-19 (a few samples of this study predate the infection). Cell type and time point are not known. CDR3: CASSTPGQGRSSGANVLTF. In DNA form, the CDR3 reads TGTGCCAGCAGCACGCCCGGACAGGGAAGAAGCTCTGGGGCCAACGTCCTGACTTTC.